This T cell receptor beta chain came from a study of T cell responses to AZD1222 COVID-19 vaccine. The data were produced by immunoSEQ multiplex PCR, yet TCRdb's version contains in-frame clones alone and is incomplete. The sample yields more than 120,000 clones, roughly 88% seen once. Overall study findings and caveats: In all cases, repertoires were sampled only after the peak T cell response.

A word on this clone: Antigen unknown.

The sequencing here drew on peripheral blood, taken 28 days after the second dose of the MenACWY control vaccine. This receptor was identified in an adult who received the MenACWY meningococcal vaccine as a control.

CDR3 sequence: CASSLTVQGNNSPLHF. Written as DNA, the CDR3 is TGCGCCAGCAGCTTGACGGTGCAGGGGAATAATTCACCCCTCCACTTT. V usage is TRBV5-1 and J usage is TRBJ1-6; tentative D call: TRBD1 (6 bases). CDR3 size: 16 residues. The V end lost 1 base, the J end lost 5 bases, and 13 bases lay between the germline ends. Looked up from germline, CDR1 is SGHRS and CDR2 is YFSETQ.